This TCR beta chain came from a study of vaccination and CD4 T cells after COVID-19. Germline values: CDR1 SQVTM, CDR2 ANQGSEA. After removal of 5 bases from V and 7 bases from J, the junction contained 9 bases not matched to a gene. The CDR3 has 15 residues. Treatment noted: roughly 10-day PBMC culture with coronavirus spike peptide pools or control peptides (ViraFEST assay). PCR positivity was dated March to December 2020, before US Alpha, Beta and Delta variants. Cultured CD4+ T cell DNA underwent sequencing with the Oncomine TCR Beta short-read assay. Once CD4+ T cells had been cultured, genomic DNA was extracted from them. A single record per CDR3 protein comes from TCRdb applying MiXCR to the PCR reads. The table includes more than 15,000 distinct CDR3 sequences, 44% detected once. A note on this clonotype: Its cognate antigen is unknown.

The study, taken as a whole, reports: Vaccine-specific clones numbering 304 of 307 showed spike mono-reactivity in convalescent patients.

V and J are TRBV29-1 and TRBJ1-6; 9 bases fit TRBD1. The material sequenced was CD4+ T cells from blood, cultured in vitro. This TCR was recovered from a human donor who had recovered from COVID-19. Here the CDR3 DNA reads TGCAGCGTTCTAGAGGGGACAGGGAAAAATTCACCCCTCCACTTT. Amino acid sequence: CSVLEGTGKNSPLHF.